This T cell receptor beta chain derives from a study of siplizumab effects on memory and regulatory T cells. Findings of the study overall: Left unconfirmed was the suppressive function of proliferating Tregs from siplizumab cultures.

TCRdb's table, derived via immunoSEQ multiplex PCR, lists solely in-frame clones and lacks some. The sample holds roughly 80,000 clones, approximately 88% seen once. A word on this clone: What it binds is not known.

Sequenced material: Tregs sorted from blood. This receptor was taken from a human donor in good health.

This chain's CDR3 is CASSSSGQLYEQYF. The DNA of the CDR3 is TGTGCCAGCAGCAGTTCGGGACAACTCTACGAGCAGTACTTC. The rearrangement joins TRBV5-6 to TRBJ2-7, with TRBD1 as a possible D gene (6 bases). Per the germline V gene, CDR1 is SGHDT and CDR2 is YYEEEE. The CDR3 spans 14 residues. V was clipped by 4 bases and J by 3 bases, with 14 bases between them.